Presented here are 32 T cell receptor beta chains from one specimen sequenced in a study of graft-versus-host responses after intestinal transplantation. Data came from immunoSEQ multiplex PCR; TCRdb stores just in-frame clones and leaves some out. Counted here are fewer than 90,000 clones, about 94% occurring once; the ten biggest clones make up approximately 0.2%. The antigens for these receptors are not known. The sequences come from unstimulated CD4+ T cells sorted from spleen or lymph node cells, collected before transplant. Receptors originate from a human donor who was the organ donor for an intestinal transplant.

CDR3 in amino acids: CASSYDGQGTIEAFF. CDR3 in DNA: TGTGCCAGCAGTTACGATGGACAGGGCACTATTGAAGCTTTCTTT. V is TRBV6-6 and J is TRBJ1-1; 8 bases match TRBD1. Germline V lookup: CDR1 MNHNY, CDR2 SVGAGI (reference sequence). J gave up 7 bases and V 2 bases, and 9 bases lay outside the gene matches. The CDR3 is 15 residues long.

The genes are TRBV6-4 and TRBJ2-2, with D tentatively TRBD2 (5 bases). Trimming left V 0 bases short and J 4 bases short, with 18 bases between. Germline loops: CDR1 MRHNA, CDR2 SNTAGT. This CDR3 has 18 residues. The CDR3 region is CASSDSKDFFLITGELFF. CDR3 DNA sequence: TGTGCCAGCAGTGACTCGAAGGACTTCTTTTTGATCACCGGGGAGCTGTTTTTT.

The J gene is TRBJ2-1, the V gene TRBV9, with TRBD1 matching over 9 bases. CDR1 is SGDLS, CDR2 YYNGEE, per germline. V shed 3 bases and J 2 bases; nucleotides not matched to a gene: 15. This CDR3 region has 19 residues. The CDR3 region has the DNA TGTGCCAGCAGCGCCCGCCCTGGGACAGGGACTTATGCCTACAATGAGCAGTTCTTC. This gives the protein CASSARPGTGTYAYNEQFF.

CDR3 amino acids: CASSPDIDSPLHF. The CDR3 DNA reads TGTGCCAGCAGTCCTGACATAGATTCACCCCTCCACTTT. This chain links TRBV6-5 with TRBJ1-6; no reliable D call. CDR1 is MNHEY and CDR2 is SVGAGI in the germline V gene. V shed 5 bases and J shed 8 bases, with 10 bases lying between them. CDR3 length: 13 amino acids.

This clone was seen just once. This CDR3 reads CSVEGYEQYF. The DNA of the CDR3 is TGCAGTGTGGAGGGGTACGAGCAGTACTTC. This sequence joins TRBV20-1 and TRBJ2-7; weak D call: TRBD2 (6 bases). From germline, CDR1 is DFQATT and CDR2 SNEGSKA (reference sequence). This CDR3 spans 10 amino acids. The ends were cut back, 7 bases at V and 4 bases at J, with 8 bases in the middle.

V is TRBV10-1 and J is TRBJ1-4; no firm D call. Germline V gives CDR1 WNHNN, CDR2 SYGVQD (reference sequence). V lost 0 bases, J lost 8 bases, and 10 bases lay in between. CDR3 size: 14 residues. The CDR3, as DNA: TGCGCCAGCAGTGAGTCCCCGGTGGGCGAAAAACTGTTTTTT. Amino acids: CASSESPVGEKLFF.

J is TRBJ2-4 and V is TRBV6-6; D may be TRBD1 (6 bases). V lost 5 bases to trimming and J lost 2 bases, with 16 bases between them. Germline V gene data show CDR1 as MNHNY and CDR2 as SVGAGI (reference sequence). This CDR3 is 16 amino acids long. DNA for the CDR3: TGTGCCAGCAGTAAGGGATACACAGGGCCCAAAAACATTCAGTACTTC. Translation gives CASSKGYTGPKNIQYF.

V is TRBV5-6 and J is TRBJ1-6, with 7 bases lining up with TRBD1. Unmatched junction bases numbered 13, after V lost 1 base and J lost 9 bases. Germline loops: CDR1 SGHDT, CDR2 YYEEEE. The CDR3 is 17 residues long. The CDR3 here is CASSLYRQGDIGSPLHF. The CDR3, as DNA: TGTGCCAGCAGCTTGTATCGACAGGGCGATATCGGTTCACCCCTCCACTTT.

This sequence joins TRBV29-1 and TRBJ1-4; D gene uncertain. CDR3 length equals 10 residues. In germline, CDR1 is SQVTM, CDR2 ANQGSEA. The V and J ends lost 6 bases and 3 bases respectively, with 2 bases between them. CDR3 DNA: TGCAGCGTCGCTAATGAAAAACTGTTTTTT. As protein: CSVANEKLFF.

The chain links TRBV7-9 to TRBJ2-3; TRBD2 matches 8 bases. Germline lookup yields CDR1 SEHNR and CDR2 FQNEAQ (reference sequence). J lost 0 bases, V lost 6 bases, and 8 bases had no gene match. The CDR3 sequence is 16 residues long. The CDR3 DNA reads TGTGCCAGCAGTGATATTAGCGGGACTAGCACAGATACGCAGTATTTT. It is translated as CASSDISGTSTDTQYF.

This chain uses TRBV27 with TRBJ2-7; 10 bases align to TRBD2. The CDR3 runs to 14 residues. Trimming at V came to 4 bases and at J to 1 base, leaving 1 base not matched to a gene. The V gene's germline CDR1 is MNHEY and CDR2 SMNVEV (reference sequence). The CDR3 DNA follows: TGTGCCAGCAGTTCAGCGGGGGGGTCCTACGAGCAGTACTTC. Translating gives CASSSAGGSYEQYF.

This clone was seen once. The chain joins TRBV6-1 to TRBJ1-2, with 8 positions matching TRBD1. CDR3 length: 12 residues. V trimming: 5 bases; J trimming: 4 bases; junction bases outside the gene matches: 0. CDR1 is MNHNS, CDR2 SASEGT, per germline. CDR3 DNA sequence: TGTGCCAGCAGTACAGGGGGCTATGGCTACACCTTC. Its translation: CASSTGGYGYTF.

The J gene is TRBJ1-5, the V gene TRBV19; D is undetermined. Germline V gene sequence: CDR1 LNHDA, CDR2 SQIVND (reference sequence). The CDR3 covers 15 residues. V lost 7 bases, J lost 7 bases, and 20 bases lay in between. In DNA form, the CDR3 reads TGTGCCAGTACCCGCCAAAAGGGCACGGGGCAGCCCCAGCATTTT. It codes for CASTRQKGTGQPQHF.

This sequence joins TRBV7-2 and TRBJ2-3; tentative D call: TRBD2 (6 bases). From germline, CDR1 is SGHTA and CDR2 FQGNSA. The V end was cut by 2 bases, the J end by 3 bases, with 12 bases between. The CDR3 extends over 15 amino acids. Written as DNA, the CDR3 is TGTGCCAGCAGCTTACAGACGGGAGCGACAGATACGCAGTATTTT. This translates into CASSLQTGATDTQYF.

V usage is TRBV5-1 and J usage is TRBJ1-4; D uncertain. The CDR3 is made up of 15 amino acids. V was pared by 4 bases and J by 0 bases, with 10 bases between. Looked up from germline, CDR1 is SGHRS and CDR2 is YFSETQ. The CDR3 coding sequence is TGCGCCAGCAGCCAACAGTCTGCAACTAATGAAAAACTGTTTTTT. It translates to CASSQQSATNEKLFF. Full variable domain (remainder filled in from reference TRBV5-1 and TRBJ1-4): KAGVTQTPRYLIKTRGQQVTLSCSPISGHRSVSWYQQTPGQGLQFLFEYFSETQRNKGNFPGRFSGRQFSNSRSEMNVSTLELGDSALYLCASSQQSATNEKLFFGSGTQLSVL.

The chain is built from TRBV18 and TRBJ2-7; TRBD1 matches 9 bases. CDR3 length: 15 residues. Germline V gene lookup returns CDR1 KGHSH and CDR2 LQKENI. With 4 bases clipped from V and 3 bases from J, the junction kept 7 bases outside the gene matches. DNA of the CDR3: TGTGCCAGCTCACAGCCGGGACAGGGACGCTACGAGCAGTACTTC. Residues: CASSQPGQGRYEQYF. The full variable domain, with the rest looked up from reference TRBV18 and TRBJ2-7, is NAGVMQNPRHLVRRRGQEARLRCSPMKGHSHVYWYRQLPEEGLKFMVYLQKENIIDESGMPKERFSAEFPKEGPSILRIQQVVRGDSAAYFCASSQPGQGRYEQYFGPGTRLTVT.

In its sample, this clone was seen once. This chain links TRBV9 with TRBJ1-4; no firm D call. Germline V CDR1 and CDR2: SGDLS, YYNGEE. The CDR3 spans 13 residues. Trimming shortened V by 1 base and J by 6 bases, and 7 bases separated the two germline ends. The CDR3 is CASSVSLDEKLFF. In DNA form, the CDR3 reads TGTGCCAGCAGCGTATCCCTGGATGAAAAACTGTTTTTT.

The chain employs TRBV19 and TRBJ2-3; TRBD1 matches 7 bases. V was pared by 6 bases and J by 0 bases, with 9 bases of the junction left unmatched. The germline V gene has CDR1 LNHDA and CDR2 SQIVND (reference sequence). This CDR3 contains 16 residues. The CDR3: CASRRLTGYSTDTQYF. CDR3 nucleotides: TGTGCCAGTAGGAGACTGACAGGGTATAGCACAGATACGCAGTATTTT.

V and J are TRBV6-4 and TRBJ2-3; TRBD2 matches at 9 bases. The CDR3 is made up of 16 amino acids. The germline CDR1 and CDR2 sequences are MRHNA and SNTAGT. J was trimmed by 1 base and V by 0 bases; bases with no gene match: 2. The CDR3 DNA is TGTGCCAGCAGTGACTCGCCTAGCGGGGGCACAGATACGCAGTATTTT. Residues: CASSDSPSGGTDTQYF.

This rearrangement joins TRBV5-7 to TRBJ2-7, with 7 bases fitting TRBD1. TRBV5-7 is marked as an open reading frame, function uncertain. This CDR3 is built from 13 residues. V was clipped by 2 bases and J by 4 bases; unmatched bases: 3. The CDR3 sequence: CASSFRGQYEQYF. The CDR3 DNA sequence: TGTGCCAGCAGCTTTAGGGGGCAGTACGAGCAGTACTTC.

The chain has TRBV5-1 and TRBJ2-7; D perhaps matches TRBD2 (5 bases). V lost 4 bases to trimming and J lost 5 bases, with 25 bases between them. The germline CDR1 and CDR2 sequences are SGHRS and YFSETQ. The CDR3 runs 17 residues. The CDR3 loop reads CASSPLSGRGNFHEQYF. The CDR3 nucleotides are TGCGCCAGCAGCCCCCTATCGGGGAGAGGGAACTTCCACGAGCAGTACTTC. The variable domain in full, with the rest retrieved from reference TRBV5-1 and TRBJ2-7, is KAGVTQTPRYLIKTRGQQVTLSCSPISGHRSVSWYQQTPGQGLQFLFEYFSETQRNKGNFPGRFSGRQFSNSRSEMNVSTLELGDSALYLCASSPLSGRGNFHEQYFGPGTRLTVT.

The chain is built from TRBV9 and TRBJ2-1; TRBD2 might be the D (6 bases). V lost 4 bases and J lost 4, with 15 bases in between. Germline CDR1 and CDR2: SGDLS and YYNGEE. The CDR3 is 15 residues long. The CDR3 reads CASSPLGGKYNEQFF. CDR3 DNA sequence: TGTGCCAGCAGCCCACTTGGGGGGAAGTACAATGAGCAGTTCTTC.

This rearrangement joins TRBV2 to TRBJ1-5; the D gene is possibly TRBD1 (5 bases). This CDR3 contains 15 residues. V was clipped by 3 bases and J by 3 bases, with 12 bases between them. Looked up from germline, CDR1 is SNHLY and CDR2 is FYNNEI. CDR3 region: CASSDLGGVNQPQHF. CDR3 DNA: TGTGCCAGCAGTGATTTGGGGGGAGTCAATCAGCCCCAGCATTTT. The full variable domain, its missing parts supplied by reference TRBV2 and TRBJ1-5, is EPEVTQTPSHQVTQMGQEVILRCVPISNHLYFYWYRQILGQKVEFLVSFYNNEISEKSEIFDDQFSVERPDGSNFTLKIRSTKLEDSAMYFCASSDLGGVNQPQHFGDGTRLSIL.

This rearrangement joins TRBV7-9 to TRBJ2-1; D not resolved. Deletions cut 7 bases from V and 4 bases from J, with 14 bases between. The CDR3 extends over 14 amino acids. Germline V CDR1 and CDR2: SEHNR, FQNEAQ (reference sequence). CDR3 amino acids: CASTRPTVYNEQFF. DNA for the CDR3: TGTGCCAGCACCCGTCCGACGGTATACAATGAGCAGTTCTTC.

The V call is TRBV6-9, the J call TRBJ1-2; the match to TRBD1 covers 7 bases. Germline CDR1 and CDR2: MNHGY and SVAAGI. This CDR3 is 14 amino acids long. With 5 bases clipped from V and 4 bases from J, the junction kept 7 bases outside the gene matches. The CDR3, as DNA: TGTGCCAGCAGTGCCGGGACAGCTCCCTATGGCTACACCTTC. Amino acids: CASSAGTAPYGYTF.

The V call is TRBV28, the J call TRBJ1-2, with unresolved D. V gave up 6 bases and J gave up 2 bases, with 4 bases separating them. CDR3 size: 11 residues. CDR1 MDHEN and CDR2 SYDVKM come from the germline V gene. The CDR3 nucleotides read TGTGCCAGCAGGACCAACTATGGCTACACCTTC. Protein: CASRTNYGYTF.

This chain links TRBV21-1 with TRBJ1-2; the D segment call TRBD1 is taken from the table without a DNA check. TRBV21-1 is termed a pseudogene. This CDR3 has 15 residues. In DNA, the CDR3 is TGTGCCAGCAGCATAGCTAACTTGACAGGGTCCGGCTACACCTTC. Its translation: CASSIANLTGSGYTF.

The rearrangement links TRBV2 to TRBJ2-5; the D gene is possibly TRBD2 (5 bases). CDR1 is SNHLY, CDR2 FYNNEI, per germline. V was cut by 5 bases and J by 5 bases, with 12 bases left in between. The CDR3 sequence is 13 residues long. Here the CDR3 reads CASSKLEGETQYF. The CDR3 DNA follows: TGTGCCAGCAGTAAACTAGAGGGCGAGACCCAGTACTTC. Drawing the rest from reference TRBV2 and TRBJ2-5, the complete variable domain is EPEVTQTPSHQVTQMGQEVILRCVPISNHLYFYWYRQILGQKVEFLVSFYNNEISEKSEIFDDQFSVERPDGSNFTLKIRSTKLEDSAMYFCASSKLEGETQYFGPGTRLLVL.

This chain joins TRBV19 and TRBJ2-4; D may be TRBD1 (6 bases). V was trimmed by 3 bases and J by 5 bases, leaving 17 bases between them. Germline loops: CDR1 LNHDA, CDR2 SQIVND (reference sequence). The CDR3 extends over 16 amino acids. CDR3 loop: CASSIRDTLAENIQYF. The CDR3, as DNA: TGTGCCAGTAGTATTCGGGACACCCTAGCTGAAAACATTCAGTACTTC.

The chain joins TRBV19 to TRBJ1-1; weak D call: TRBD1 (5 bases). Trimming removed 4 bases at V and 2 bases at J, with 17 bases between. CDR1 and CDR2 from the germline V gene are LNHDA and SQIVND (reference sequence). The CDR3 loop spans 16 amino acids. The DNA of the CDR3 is TGTGCCAGTAGTAAGCTATTGGGACGGAGAAACACTGAAGCTTTCTTT. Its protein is CASSKLLGRRNTEAFF.

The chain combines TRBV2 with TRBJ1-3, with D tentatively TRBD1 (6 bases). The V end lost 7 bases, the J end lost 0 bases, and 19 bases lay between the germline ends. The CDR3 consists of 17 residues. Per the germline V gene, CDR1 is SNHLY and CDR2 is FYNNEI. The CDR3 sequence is CASIDPGDLLSGNTIYF. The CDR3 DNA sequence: TGTGCCAGCATCGATCCAGGGGACCTACTCTCTGGAAACACCATATATTTT.

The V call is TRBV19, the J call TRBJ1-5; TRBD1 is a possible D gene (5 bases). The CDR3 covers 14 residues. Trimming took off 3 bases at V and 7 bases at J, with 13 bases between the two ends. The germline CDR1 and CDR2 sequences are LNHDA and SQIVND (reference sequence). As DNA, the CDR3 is TGTGCCAGTAGTATGGGGCCAGGGAGCCAGCCCCAGCATTTT. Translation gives CASSMGPGSQPQHF.